Each of the 8 T cell receptor beta chains below was sequenced from the same sample in a study of Graves' ophthalmopathy and Graves' hyperthyroidism. RNA transcripts were the source from which TCR beta CDR3 regions were amplified. First-round RT-PCR with HTBI primers preceded a second-round multiplex PCR. TCRdb fed the multiplex PCR reads into MiXCR, producing one record per CDR3 protein. The data contain some 350,000 distinct CDR3 sequences, about a sixth of them singletons. The sample comprised peripheral blood. The source of these receptors is an adult woman with stable Graves' hyperthyroidism.

This clonotype appeared a few times. The rearrangement links TRBV29-1 to TRBJ2-7, with a possible D match to TRBD2 (6 bases). V gave up 6 bases and J gave up 1 base, with 13 bases separating them. The length of the CDR3 is 13 residues. The germline V gene has CDR1 SQVTM and CDR2 ANQGSEA. CDR3 in amino acids: CSVKEGTSYEQYF. As DNA, the CDR3 is TGCAGCGTAAAGGAAGGGACTTCCTACGAGCAGTACTTC.

This chain uses TRBV6-1 with TRBJ2-2, with D perhaps being TRBD1 or TRBD2 (5 bases each). Deletions cut 2 bases from V and 3 bases from J, with 10 bases between. Germline values: CDR1 MNHNS, CDR2 SASEGT. There are 15 residues in the CDR3. CDR3 sequence reads: CASSEWGYDTGELFF. The CDR3, as DNA: TGTGCCAGCAGTGAATGGGGGTACGACACCGGGGAGCTGTTTTTT.

This clonotype has a count of ten or more. CDR3 loop: CASSYKAAAEAFF. The CDR3 DNA follows: TGTGCCAGCAGTTACAAGGCGGCAGCCGAAGCTTTCTTT. The J gene is TRBJ1-1, the V gene TRBV6-5; D ambiguous. V lost 2 bases to trimming and J lost 8 bases, with 12 bases between them. Looked up from germline, CDR1 is MNHEY and CDR2 is SVGAGI. CDR3 length: 13 amino acids.

In this sample, this clonotype turned up many times. The chain links TRBV7-8 to TRBJ1-1; tentatively, D is TRBD1 (5 bases). This CDR3 spans 13 amino acids. Trimming left V 5 bases short and J 5 bases short, with 12 bases between. CDR1 SGHVS and CDR2 FQNEAQ come from the germline V gene. The CDR3, as DNA: TGTGCCAGCAGCCTGGGACTAAGGACTGAAGCTTTCTTT. Protein sequence: CASSLGLRTEAFF.

Only a few counts were recorded for this clonotype. The chain recombines TRBV29-1 with TRBJ2-7; TRBD2 aligns across 9 bases. CDR3 length: 13 residues. With 7 bases clipped from V and 9 bases from J, the junction kept 13 bases outside the gene matches. The germline gives CDR1 SQVTM, CDR2 ANQGSEA. The CDR3 nucleotides are TGCAGCGCCTGGGCTAGCGGGGTCTCCGGGCAGTACTTC. This sequence encodes CSAWASGVSGQYF.

In its sample, this clonotype was seen a few times. This chain links TRBV12-3 or TRBV12-4 with TRBJ1-1, with 8 bases identical to TRBD1. After removal of 6 bases from V and 4 bases from J, the junction contained 7 bases not matched to a gene. This CDR3 is built from 14 residues. DNA of the CDR3: TGTGCCAGCAGCCCATCCGACAGGGGCACTGAAGCTTTCTTT. Protein sequence: CASSPSDRGTEAFF.

In this sample, this clonotype turned up many times. The chain is built from TRBV30 and TRBJ1-1; D not resolved. Germline CDR1 is GTSNPN and CDR2 is SVGIG (reference sequence). The CDR3 loop spans 13 amino acids. Trimming stripped 2 bases from V and 4 bases from J, with 11 bases between. The CDR3 sequence is CAWSPVLGTEAFF. CDR3 bases: TGTGCCTGGAGTCCAGTTCTGGGCACTGAAGCTTTCTTT.

This clonotype has just a few counts. The CDR3 sequence is CASSVAPFGNYEQYF. CDR3 nucleotides: TGTGCCAGCAGCGTAGCCCCATTCGGGAACTACGAGCAGTACTTC. The genes are TRBV9 and TRBJ2-7; perhaps TRBD2 as D (5 bases). The germline gives CDR1 SGDLS, CDR2 YYNGEE. The CDR3 length is 15 residues. The V end was cut by 0 bases, the J end by 3 bases, with 13 bases between. Using reference TRBV9 and TRBJ2-7 for the parts outside the CDR3, the full variable domain is DSGVTQTPKHLITATGQRVTLRCSPRSGDLSVYWYQQSLDQGLQFLIQYYNGEERAKGNILERFSAQQFPDLHSELNLSSLELGDSALYFCASSVAPFGNYEQYFGPGTRLTVT.